Listed here are 18 T cell receptor beta chains from one sample, sequenced in a study of blood T cell repertoires in COVID-19 (dated by TCRdb to the early 2020s). Library creation used the immunoSEQ multiplex PCR assay. TCRdb provides this immuneACCESS table in a form limited to in-frame rearrangements. Some clones are lacking; in checked studies, under half of them reflect an unresolved V gene, and why the rest are absent is not known. Here the sample has roughly 99,000 clones; roughly 80% occur a single time. Roughly 10% of the sample is in the top ten clones. The specimen was peripheral blood. The receptors originated from a woman of 80 years or more with acute or convalescent COVID-19.

The chain recombines TRBV7-2 with TRBJ2-2; a possible D gene is TRBD2 (5 bases). V lost 8 bases to trimming and J lost 3 bases, with 13 bases between them. Germline V gene lookup returns CDR1 SGHTA and CDR2 FQGNSA. The CDR3 extends over 14 amino acids. The CDR3 reads CASRRRRDTGELFF. For the CDR3, the DNA is TGTGCCAGCCGCCGGAGGCGGGACACCGGGGAGCTGTTTTTT.

V usage is TRBV5-1 and J usage is TRBJ2-3; possible D gene TRBD2, 6 bases. The CDR3 is 16 residues long. Trimming left V 0 bases short and J 5 bases short, with 16 bases between. CDR1 is SGHRS and CDR2 is YFSETQ in the germline V gene. CDR3 sequence: CASSLGDSPRLDTQYF. The CDR3 bases are TGCGCCAGCAGCTTGGGGGACTCGCCAAGGTTAGATACGCAGTATTTT.

The chain recombines TRBV28 with TRBJ2-1; D unclear. V dropped 3 bases and J dropped 3 bases, with 6 bases sitting between them. Germline lookup yields CDR1 MDHEN and CDR2 SYDVKM. This CDR3 has 13 amino acids. The CDR3 region has the DNA TGTGCCAGCAGTTTGGGCTACTACAATGAGCAGTTCTTC. Translated: CASSLGYYNEQFF.

The rearrangement links TRBV5-1 to TRBJ2-7; 8 bases are shared with TRBD1. This CDR3 spans 16 amino acids. After removal of 0 bases from V and 3 bases from J, the junction contained 8 bases not matched to a gene. CDR1 SGHRS and CDR2 YFSETQ come from the germline V gene. CDR3 residues: CASSLASGQVFYEQYF. The CDR3 DNA is TGCGCCAGCAGCTTGGCCTCGGGACAGGTATTCTACGAGCAGTACTTC. The full variable domain, completed using reference TRBV5-1 and TRBJ2-7, is KAGVTQTPRYLIKTRGQQVTLSCSPISGHRSVSWYQQTPGQGLQFLFEYFSETQRNKGNFPGRFSGRQFSNSRSEMNVSTLELGDSALYLCASSLASGQVFYEQYFGPGTRLTVT.

This clone is a singleton in its sample. The V and J genes are TRBV5-1 and TRBJ1-3; no definite D call. This CDR3 comprises 13 residues. Germline CDR1 is SGHRS and CDR2 is YFSETQ. V dropped 0 bases and J dropped 4 bases, with 5 bases sitting between them. CDR3 sequence reads: CASSLDLGNTIYF. DNA for the CDR3: TGCGCCAGCAGCTTGGACTTGGGAAACACCATATATTTT.

On this clone itself: The identical CDR3 is also encoded by other nucleotide sequences in the sample. This chain connects TRBV7-9 to TRBJ1-1, with 9 nucleotides matching TRBD1. This CDR3 comprises 16 residues. The germline V gene has CDR1 SEHNR and CDR2 FQNEAQ (reference sequence). Trimming took 5 bases from V and 0 from J; bases not matched to a gene: 7. The CDR3 DNA reads as TGTGCCAGCAGCCCGAGGACAGGGGCAATGAACACTGAAGCTTTCTTT. Its translation: CASSPRTGAMNTEAFF.

The DNA for the CDR3 is TGTGCCAGCAGCTTAGTCTTTTCAGGGAGGGTTGACACTGAAGCTTTCTTT. This encodes CASSLVFSGRVDTEAFF. The chain recombines TRBV7-8 with TRBJ1-1; a possible D gene is TRBD1 (5 bases). The ends were cut back, 1 base at V and 3 bases at J, with 18 bases in the middle. Per the germline V gene, CDR1 is SGHVS and CDR2 is FQNEAQ. The CDR3 runs 17 residues.

This clone was seen a few times. CDR3 region: CASSTGDLGNTIYF. The CDR3 DNA is TGTGCCAGCAGTACAGGGGACCTTGGAAACACCATATATTTT. This chain uses TRBV6-6 with TRBJ1-3, with TRBD1 matching over 7 bases. V was clipped by 5 bases and J by 3 bases; unmatched bases: 4. The V gene's germline CDR1 is MNHNY and CDR2 SVGAGI (reference sequence). This CDR3 is built from 14 residues.

V is TRBV28 and J is TRBJ1-6, with D tentatively TRBD1 (6 bases). CDR3 length equals 17 residues. Germline lookup yields CDR1 MDHEN and CDR2 SYDVKM. Trimming left V 5 bases short and J 11 bases short, with 25 bases between. The CDR3 DNA follows: TGTGCCAGCAGTGTCACCGGACCGAGATTGAGGGGGACACCCCTCCACTTT. Translated: CASSVTGPRLRGTPLHF.

The chain joins TRBV6-5 to TRBJ1-2; D is possibly TRBD1 (6 bases). CDR1 MNHEY and CDR2 SVGAGI come from the germline V gene. The V end was cut by 4 bases, the J end by 3 bases, with 15 bases between. The CDR3 length is 15 residues. The CDR3 region is CASSSPTGSDYGYTF. In DNA, the CDR3 is TGTGCCAGCAGTTCCCCGACAGGATCCGACTATGGCTACACCTTC.

The CDR3 region is CASSLLRDILKAFF. CDR3 coding DNA: TGTGCCAGCAGTTTACTCCGGGACATACTGAAGGCTTTCTTT. The chain is built from TRBV28 and TRBJ1-1; tentative D call: TRBD1 (6 bases). V was shortened by 2 bases and J by 11 bases, with 18 bases between the two germline ends. The CDR3 length is 14 residues. The germline V gene encodes CDR1 MDHEN and CDR2 SYDVKM.

For this clone: Within the sample, other DNA sequences also encode this same CDR3. DNA of the CDR3: TGTGCCAGCACCCCCCCAGGCACAGATACGCAGTATTTT. This sequence encodes CASTPPGTDTQYF. This sequence joins TRBV6-5 and TRBJ2-3; D unresolved. The V end lost 7 bases, the J end lost 1 base, and 9 bases lay between the germline ends. In germline, CDR1 is MNHEY, CDR2 SVGAGI. This CDR3 comprises 13 residues.

The CDR3: CASSVGQGAVWNTEAFF. CDR3 nucleotide sequence: TGTGCCAGCAGCGTCGGACAGGGGGCGGTTTGGAACACTGAAGCTTTCTTT. The chain uses TRBV5-5 and TRBJ1-1, with 11 bases fitting TRBD1. The CDR3 spans 17 residues. V was pared by 4 bases and J by 1 base, with 9 bases of the junction left unmatched. Germline V CDR1 and CDR2: SGHKS, YYEKEE (reference sequence).

The chain has TRBV5-1 and TRBJ1-6; possible D gene TRBD1, 6 bases. V lost 4 bases to trimming and J lost 9 bases, with 20 bases between them. Germline CDR1 is SGHRS and CDR2 is YFSETQ. This CDR3 region has 16 residues. CDR3 sequence (DNA): TGCGCCAGCAGCACCAACCCACAGGGCCCCCTTTCACCCCTCCACTTT. Its protein is CASSTNPQGPLSPLHF.

The rearrangement links TRBV7-9 to TRBJ2-1; 9 bases are a match to TRBD2. The CDR3 is made up of 16 amino acids. Germline assignment: CDR1 SEHNR and CDR2 FQNEAQ (reference sequence). With 1 base clipped from V and 5 bases from J, the junction kept 6 bases outside the gene matches. The CDR3 coding sequence is TGTGCCAGCAGCTTAGGTCTAGCGGGGCTCCACAATGAGCAGTTCTTC. This codes for CASSLGLAGLHNEQFF.

The rearrangement joins TRBV2 to TRBJ1-5, with D possibly being TRBD1 (5 bases). Germline loops: CDR1 SNHLY, CDR2 FYNNEI. The V end lost 3 bases, the J end lost 7 bases, and 19 bases lay between the germline ends. This CDR3 has 16 residues. Here the CDR3 reads CASSEALGGAGQPQHF. As DNA, the CDR3 is TGTGCCAGCAGTGAGGCCCTGGGAGGGGCAGGACAGCCCCAGCATTTT.

V and J are TRBV5-1 and TRBJ1-1; tentative D call: TRBD1 (6 bases). The CDR3 contains 16 residues. Trimming pared 4 bases from V and 1 base from J, leaving 17 bases between. CDR1 is SGHRS and CDR2 is YFSETQ in the germline V gene. The CDR3 region has the DNA TGCGCCAGCAGCCCCACACCTAACAGGGAGAACACTGAAGCTTTCTTT. As protein: CASSPTPNRENTEAFF.

V usage is TRBV7-9 and J usage is TRBJ1-1; no reliable D call. Looked up from germline, CDR1 is SEHNR and CDR2 is FQNEAQ (reference sequence). The V end lost 3 bases, the J end lost 5 bases, and 13 bases lay between the germline ends. The CDR3 length is 14 residues. CDR3: CASSFPGRKTEAFF. The CDR3 coding sequence is TGTGCCAGCAGCTTCCCGGGAAGGAAGACTGAAGCTTTCTTT.